These T cell receptor beta chains were read from a single sample in a study of blood T cell repertoires in COVID-19. The repertoire was sequenced with immunoSEQ multiplex PCR; TCRdb's copy has only in-frame clones and lacks some. The sample lists under 300,000 clones, approximately 82% seen once, with around 6% in the top ten. Sequencing used peripheral blood. Every receptor here comes from a man aged 80 or over with acute or convalescent COVID-19. Each CDR3 is given with its conserved first and last residue. Each record gives: CDR3 protein, CDR3 DNA, clone size, V gene, D gene, J gene. A D gene is named only where the DNA matches it firmly. Rows give clone size only sometimes, using once, few, many, or a class for an expanded clone.

CDR3aa: CASSSPLNTEAFF; CDR3nt: TGTGCCAGCAGTTCTCCCCTGAACACTGAAGCTTTCTTT; abundance: NA; v_gene: TRBV28; d_gene: NA; j_gene: TRBJ1-1
CDR3aa: CASSLSQDEQYF; CDR3nt: TGCGCCAGCAGCTTGTCGCAGGACGAGCAGTACTTC; abundance: NA; v_gene: TRBV5-1; d_gene: NA; j_gene: TRBJ2-7
CDR3aa: CASSPGGETEQYF; CDR3nt: TGTGCCAGCTCACCAGGGGGGGAGACCGAGCAGTACTTC; abundance: NA; v_gene: TRBV18; d_gene: TRBD2; j_gene: TRBJ2-7
CDR3aa: CASSSSGGWSNQPQHF; CDR3nt: TGTGCCAGCAGCAGTTCGGGGGGCTGGAGCAATCAGCCCCAGCATTTT; abundance: few; v_gene: TRBV6-6; d_gene: NA; j_gene: TRBJ1-5
CDR3aa: CASSVPSGVPLEQYF; CDR3nt: TGTGCCAGCAGCGTCCCTAGCGGGGTCCCCCTAGAGCAGTACTTC; abundance: NA; v_gene: TRBV7-2; d_gene: TRBD2; j_gene: TRBJ2-7
CDR3aa: CASSLGGSSSGNTIYF; CDR3nt: TGCGCCAGCAGCTTGGGTGGTTCGAGCTCTGGAAACACCATATATTTT; abundance: NA; v_gene: TRBV5-1; d_gene: NA; j_gene: TRBJ1-3
CDR3aa: CAWSLLAGQPQHF; CDR3nt: TGTGCCTGGAGTTTATTGGCAGGGCAGCCCCAGCATTTT; abundance: NA; v_gene: TRBV30; d_gene: NA; j_gene: TRBJ1-5
CDR3aa: CASSLEGAHGNSPLHF; CDR3nt: TGTGCCAGCAGCTTGGAGGGGGCGCACGGAAATTCACCCCTCCACTTT; abundance: NA; v_gene: TRBV5-5; d_gene: TRBD1; j_gene: TRBJ1-6
CDR3aa: CASSLYEGNTEAFF; CDR3nt: TGTGCCAGCAGCCTTTATGAGGGGAACACTGAAGCTTTCTTT; abundance: NA; v_gene: TRBV3-1/TRBV3-2; d_gene: NA; j_gene: TRBJ1-1
CDR3aa: CASSEDPTGEWGYTF; CDR3nt: TGTGCCAGCAGCGAAGATCCGACAGGCGAGTGGGGCTACACCTTC; abundance: NA; v_gene: TRBV9; d_gene: NA; j_gene: TRBJ1-2
CDR3aa: CASSWTQGRNLNTEAFF; CDR3nt: TGCGCCAGCAGCTGGACACAGGGGCGAAACCTGAACACTGAAGCTTTCTTT; abundance: NA; v_gene: TRBV5-1; d_gene: TRBD1; j_gene: TRBJ1-1
CDR3aa: CASSPGPRETQYF; CDR3nt: TGTGCCAGCTCACCAGGTCCCAGAGAGACCCAGTACTTC; abundance: once; v_gene: TRBV18; d_gene: NA; j_gene: TRBJ2-5
CDR3aa: CSVGEGGYGYTF; CDR3nt: TGCAGCGTTGGGGAGGGCGGCTATGGCTACACCTTC; abundance: NA; v_gene: TRBV29-1; d_gene: NA; j_gene: TRBJ1-2
CDR3aa: CAITAGAYNEQFF; CDR3nt: TGTGCCATCACCGCGGGAGCCTACAATGAGCAGTTCTTC; abundance: NA; v_gene: TRBV10-3; d_gene: TRBD2; j_gene: TRBJ2-1
CDR3aa: CASSSDRDTDTQYF; CDR3nt: TGCGCCAGCAGCTCGGACAGGGACACAGATACGCAGTATTTT; abundance: NA; v_gene: TRBV5-1; d_gene: TRBD1; j_gene: TRBJ2-3
CDR3aa: CASSLGAVMNTEAFF; CDR3nt: TGCGCCAGCAGCTTGGGTGCGGTTATGAACACTGAAGCTTTCTTT; abundance: few; v_gene: TRBV5-1; d_gene: NA; j_gene: TRBJ1-1
CDR3aa: CASSVGGAGNTIYF; CDR3nt: TGTGCCAGCAGCGTAGGGGGAGCTGGAAACACCATATATTTT; abundance: NA; v_gene: TRBV9; d_gene: NA; j_gene: TRBJ1-3
CDR3aa: CASSQAGSPLHF; CDR3nt: TGTGCCAGCAGCCAAGCAGGGTCACCCCTCCACTTT; abundance: few; v_gene: TRBV3-1/TRBV3-2; d_gene: NA; j_gene: TRBJ1-6
CDR3aa: CSARSRGTQYF; CDR3nt: TGCAGTGCTAGATCTCGGGGGACCCAGTACTTC; abundance: once; v_gene: TRBV20-1; d_gene: NA; j_gene: TRBJ2-5
CDR3aa: CASSHRRRETQYF; CDR3nt: TGTGCCAGCAGCCATCGGCGGCGGGAGACCCAGTACTTC; abundance: once; v_gene: TRBV14; d_gene: NA; j_gene: TRBJ2-5
CDR3aa: CAISDLAAYEQYF; CDR3nt: TGTGCCATCAGTGACCTTGCAGCCTACGAGCAGTACTTC; abundance: NA; v_gene: TRBV10-3; d_gene: NA; j_gene: TRBJ2-7
CDR3aa: CASRIGTAGNTIYF; CDR3nt: TGTGCCAGCAGGATAGGGACAGCTGGAAACACCATATATTTT; abundance: NA; v_gene: TRBV6-5; d_gene: TRBD1; j_gene: TRBJ1-3
CDR3aa: CATSRVGGINEQYF; CDR3nt: TGTGCCACCAGCAGAGTTGGGGGCATAAACGAGCAGTACTTC; abundance: NA; v_gene: TRBV15; d_gene: NA; j_gene: TRBJ2-7
CDR3aa: CAWSRQGSQKLFF; CDR3nt: TGTGCCTGGAGTAGGCAGGGTTCGCAAAAACTGTTTTTT; abundance: NA; v_gene: TRBV30; d_gene: NA; j_gene: TRBJ1-4
CDR3aa: CATSGRAWVSYNEQFF; CDR3nt: TGTGCCACCAGCGGGAGGGCCTGGGTATCCTACAATGAGCAGTTCTTC; abundance: NA; v_gene: TRBV24-1; d_gene: TRBD2; j_gene: TRBJ2-1
CDR3aa: CASSKWTGSQEEQYF; CDR3nt: TGTGCCAGCAGTAAGTGGACAGGGAGTCAGGAAGAGCAGTACTTC; abundance: NA; v_gene: TRBV27; d_gene: TRBD1; j_gene: TRBJ2-7
CDR3aa: CASSQDRGRGLNSPLHF; CDR3nt: TGTGCCAGCAGCCAAGATAGGGGCAGGGGGTTAAATTCACCCCTCCACTTT; abundance: NA; v_gene: TRBV3-1/TRBV3-2; d_gene: TRBD1; j_gene: TRBJ1-6